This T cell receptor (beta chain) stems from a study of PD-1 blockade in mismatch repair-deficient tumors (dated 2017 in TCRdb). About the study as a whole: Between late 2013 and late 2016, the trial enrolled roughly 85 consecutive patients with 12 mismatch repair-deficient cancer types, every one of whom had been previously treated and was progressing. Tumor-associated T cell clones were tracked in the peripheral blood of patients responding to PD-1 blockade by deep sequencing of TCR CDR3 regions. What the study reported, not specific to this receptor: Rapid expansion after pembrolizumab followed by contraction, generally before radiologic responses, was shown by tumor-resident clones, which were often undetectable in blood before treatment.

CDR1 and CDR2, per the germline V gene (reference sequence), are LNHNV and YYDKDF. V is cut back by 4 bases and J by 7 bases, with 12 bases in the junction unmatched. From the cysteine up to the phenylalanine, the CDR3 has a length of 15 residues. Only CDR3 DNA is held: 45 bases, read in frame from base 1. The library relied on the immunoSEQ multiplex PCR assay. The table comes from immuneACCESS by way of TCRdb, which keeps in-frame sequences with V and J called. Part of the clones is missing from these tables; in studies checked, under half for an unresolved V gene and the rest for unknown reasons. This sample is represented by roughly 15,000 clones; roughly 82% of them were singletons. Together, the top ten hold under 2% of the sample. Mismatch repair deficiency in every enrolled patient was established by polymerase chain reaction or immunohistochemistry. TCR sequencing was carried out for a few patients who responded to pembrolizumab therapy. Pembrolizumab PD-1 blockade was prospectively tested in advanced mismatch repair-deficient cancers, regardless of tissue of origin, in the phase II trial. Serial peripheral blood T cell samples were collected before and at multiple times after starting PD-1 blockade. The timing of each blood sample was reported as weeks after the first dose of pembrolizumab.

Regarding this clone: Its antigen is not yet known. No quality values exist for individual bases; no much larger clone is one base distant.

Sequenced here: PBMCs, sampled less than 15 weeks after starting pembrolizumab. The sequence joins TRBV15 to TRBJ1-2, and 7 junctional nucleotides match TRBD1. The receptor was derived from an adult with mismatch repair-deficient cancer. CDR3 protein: CATSTDSWTGSGYTF. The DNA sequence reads TGTGCCACCAGCACCGACTCCTGGACAGGATCTGGCTACACCTTC.